Each of the 22 T cell receptor beta chains below was sequenced from the same sample in a study of blood T cell repertoires in COVID-19. Clones were read by immunoSEQ multiplex PCR, and TCRdb kept only the in-frame ones, dropping some. The sample lists more than 200,000 clones, around 83% occurring once. The sample comprised peripheral blood. The receptors shown here come from a man aged 40-49 years with active or convalescent COVID-19.

The chain combines TRBV11-2 with TRBJ1-1, with 7 bases matching TRBD1. The CDR3 loop spans 16 amino acids. Germline-derived CDR1 and CDR2 are SGHAT and FQNNGV. After removal of 2 bases from V and 1 base from J, the junction contained 7 bases not matched to a gene. The CDR3 loop reads CASSLSPRTGNTEAFF. The CDR3 coding sequence is TGTGCCAGCAGCTTATCGCCCCGGACAGGGAACACTGAAGCTTTCTTT. Drawing the rest from reference TRBV11-2 and TRBJ1-1, the complete variable domain is EAGVAQSPRYKIIEKRQSVAFWCNPISGHATLYWYQQILGQGPKLLIQFQNNGVVDDSQLPKDRFSAERLKGVDSTLKIQPAKLEDSAVYLCASSLSPRTGNTEAFFGQGTRLTVV.

This chain uses TRBV27 with TRBJ1-4; 9 bases match TRBD1. The germline gives CDR1 MNHEY, CDR2 SMNVEV (reference sequence). CDR3 length equals 15 residues. V gave up 0 bases and J gave up 7 bases; unmatched junction bases: 3. In nucleotides, the CDR3 is TGTGCCAGCAGTTTATCGGGACAGGGTGGTGAAAAACTGTTTTTT. This translates into CASSLSGQGGEKLFF.

This chain links TRBV4-1 with TRBJ1-5, with D unresolved. Germline loops: CDR1 MGHRA, CDR2 YSYEKL. V lost 5 bases to trimming and J lost 0 bases, with 11 bases between them. This CDR3 is 15 amino acids long. CDR3 sequence reads: CASSTEVYSNQPQHF. The CDR3 nucleotides are TGCGCCAGCAGCACGGAGGTATATAGCAATCAGCCCCAGCATTTT.

J is TRBJ2-2 and V is TRBV6-1, with a tentative D call TRBD1 (5 bases). CDR1 is MNHNS, CDR2 SASEGT, per germline. CDR3 length: 17 amino acids. Trimming cost V 0 bases and J 7 bases, with 18 bases left between them. DNA of the CDR3: TGTGCCAGCAGTGAAGCGCCTCCTGGCAGGGTGGGCGGGGAGCTGTTTTTT. Residues: CASSEAPPGRVGGELFF.

V usage is TRBV29-1 and J usage is TRBJ1-2; no reliable D call. This CDR3 has 13 residues. Germline V gene lookup returns CDR1 SQVTM and CDR2 ANQGSEA. V was cut by 0 bases and J by 5 bases, with 10 bases left in between. The CDR3 DNA reads as TGCAGCGTTGAAGATCAAGCTAGTTATGGCTACACCTTC. Translation gives CSVEDQASYGYTF.

V is TRBV2 and J is TRBJ1-2; maybe TRBD1 (6 bases). The CDR3 is 15 amino acids. V lost 2 bases and J 8 bases, leaving 18 bases between the germline ends. CDR1 and CDR2 from the germline V gene are SNHLY and FYNNEI. The CDR3 coding sequence is TGTGCCAGCAGTGAATTAGGACAGTTATCAGGAGGCTACACCTTC. Translated: CASSELGQLSGGYTF.

V gene TRBV5-1 combines with J gene TRBJ1-1, with TRBD1 matching over 9 bases. Looked up from germline, CDR1 is SGHRS and CDR2 is YFSETQ. The CDR3 is 16 amino acids. J gave up 6 bases and V 4 bases, and 13 bases lay outside the gene matches. The CDR3 DNA reads as TGCGCCAGCAGCGAACGGACCGACAGGGGGAGGGCTGAAGCTTTCTTT. Amino acids: CASSERTDRGRAEAFF.

The chain recombines TRBV19 with TRBJ1-1, with D possibly being TRBD1 (6 bases). This CDR3 is built from 13 residues. The germline V gene encodes CDR1 LNHDA and CDR2 SQIVND (reference sequence). V dropped 7 bases and J dropped 4 bases, with 13 bases sitting between them. This CDR3 reads CASTNAGVTEAFF. CDR3 nucleotides: TGTGCCAGTACCAACGCAGGGGTCACTGAAGCTTTCTTT.

The J gene is TRBJ2-7, the V gene TRBV3-1 (or the pseudogene TRBV3-2); 10 bases line up with TRBD2. J lost 0 bases, V lost 5 bases, and 16 bases had no gene match. Germline assignment: CDR1 LGHDT and CDR2 YNNKEL (reference sequence). The CDR3 length is 19 residues. For the CDR3, the DNA is TGTGCCAGCAGCTTCACGGGACTAGCGAGAGGGGGGGCCTCCTACGAGCAGTACTTC. Its protein product is CASSFTGLARGGASYEQYF.

This chain links TRBV19 with TRBJ1-5, with 7 bases aligning to TRBD1. V gave up 4 bases and J gave up 3 bases; unmatched junction bases: 9. The germline CDR1 and CDR2 sequences are LNHDA and SQIVND (reference sequence). This CDR3 is 16 amino acids long. The CDR3 nucleotides are TGTGCCAGTAGTAAAAACCGGGACAGACTCAATCAGCCCCAGCATTTT. Amino acid sequence: CASSKNRDRLNQPQHF.

The rearrangement links TRBV7-2 to TRBJ2-3; 8 bases are a match to TRBD2. The CDR3 is 17 residues long. V gave up 4 bases and J gave up 2 bases; unmatched junction bases: 11. Germline V gives CDR1 SGHTA, CDR2 FQGNSA. The CDR3 loop is CASSWSLLAAYTDTQYF. CDR3 sequence (DNA): TGTGCCAGCAGCTGGTCCTTACTAGCGGCGTACACAGATACGCAGTATTTT. Full variable domain (remainder filled in from reference TRBV7-2 and TRBJ2-3): GAGVSQSPSNKVTEKGKDVELRCDPISGHTALYWYRQSLGQGLEFLIYFQGNSAPDKSGLPSDRFSAERTGGSVSTLTIQRTQQEDSAVYLCASSWSLLAAYTDTQYFGPGTRLTVL.

This chain joins TRBV10-1 and TRBJ2-1; 7 nucleotides align to TRBD2. The length of the CDR3 is 15 residues. The junction had 16 bases not matched to a gene; V was cut back by 3 bases and J by 14 bases. Germline V gene sequence: CDR1 WNHNN, CDR2 SYGVQD (reference sequence). This CDR3 is CASSDSQTRGDPEFF. For the CDR3, the DNA is TGCGCCAGCAGTGATTCGCAAACCCGGGGGGACCCCGAGTTCTTC.

V is TRBV10-3 and J is TRBJ1-2; TRBD1 is a possible D gene (5 bases). The germline V and J ends were trimmed by 11 bases and 8 bases, with 21 bases remaining between them. This CDR3 comprises 13 residues. In germline, CDR1 is ENHRY, CDR2 SYGVKD. This CDR3 reads CASVGTSHIGYTF. The CDR3 region has the DNA TGTGCCTCTGTAGGGACTTCCCATATCGGCTACACCTTC.

The CDR3 here is CAISEATRGGYEQYF. CDR3 in DNA: TGTGCCATCAGTGAGGCGACGAGGGGGGGGTACGAGCAGTACTTC. The chain couples TRBV10-3 to TRBJ2-7; D may be TRBD2 (7 bases). The germline V gene has CDR1 ENHRY and CDR2 SYGVKD. There are 15 residues in the CDR3. Trimming removed 2 bases at V and 4 bases at J, with 15 bases between.

The chain employs TRBV21-1 and TRBJ2-7; the D call in the table, TRBD2, was not verified against the DNA. TRBV21-1 is annotated as a pseudogene. This CDR3 is built from 16 residues. The CDR3 loop is CASSKPPPGTVYEQYF. The CDR3, as DNA: TGTGCCAGCAGCAAACCTCCCCCGGGTACGGTCTACGAGCAGTACTTC.

This clone was observed a handful of times. The rearrangement uses TRBV7-9 and TRBJ2-1; the D gene is possibly TRBD1 (5 bases). V lost 3 bases, J lost 3 bases, and 6 bases lay in between. The CDR3 spans 13 residues. Germline CDR1 is SEHNR and CDR2 is FQNEAQ (reference sequence). CDR3 residues: CASSFDSYNEQFF. CDR3 DNA: TGTGCCAGCAGCTTTGACAGCTACAATGAGCAGTTCTTC.

The chain is built from TRBV12-3 or TRBV12-4 and TRBJ1-2, with TRBD1 as a possible D gene (5 bases). The CDR3 sequence is 13 residues long. V was pared by 2 bases and J by 6 bases, with 10 bases between. CDR3 protein: CASSLRGGDGYTF. DNA of the CDR3: TGTGCCAGCAGTTTACGGGGAGGGGATGGCTACACCTTC.

This clone was seen only a few times. This chain links TRBV12-5 with TRBJ1-5, with TRBD1 matching 10 bases. Germline assignment: CDR1 LGHNT and CDR2 FRNRAP. The CDR3 loop spans 14 amino acids. J lost 4 bases, V lost 5 bases, and 2 bases had no gene match. In DNA form, the CDR3 reads TGTGCTAGTGGTCAGGGACAGGGGAATCAGCCCCAGCATTTT. Residues: CASGQGQGNQPQHF.

The chain couples TRBV5-5 to TRBJ2-3; tentative D call: TRBD1 (5 bases). CDR1 is SGHKS and CDR2 is YYEKEE in the germline V gene (reference sequence). There are 14 residues in the CDR3. V was shortened by 5 bases and J by 3 bases, with 13 bases between the two germline ends. The DNA for the CDR3 is TGTGCCAGCAGGATGGACCCAGGGACAGATACGCAGTATTTT. It translates to CASRMDPGTDTQYF.

CDR3 region: CASSLVLTGELFF. The CDR3 nucleotides read TGTGCCAGCAGCTTAGTGCTAACCGGGGAGCTGTTTTTT. This chain joins TRBV7-2 and TRBJ2-2, with no clear D. The length of the CDR3 is 13 residues. Germline V gene lookup returns CDR1 SGHTA and CDR2 FQGNSA. Trimming took 1 base from V and 5 from J, leaving 5 bases between them. Variable domain in full (rest from reference TRBV7-2 and TRBJ2-2): GAGVSQSPSNKVTEKGKDVELRCDPISGHTALYWYRQSLGQGLEFLIYFQGNSAPDKSGLPSDRFSAERTGGSVSTLTIQRTQQEDSAVYLCASSLVLTGELFFGEGSRLTVL.

The CDR3, as DNA: TGTGCCAGCAGTGACGGACAGGGTACTAGCGGGTACAGGGATACGCAGTATTTT. Translating gives CASSDGQGTSGYRDTQYF. This chain links TRBV5-4 with TRBJ2-3, with a tentative D call TRBD2 (9 bases). Germline assignment: CDR1 SGHNT and CDR2 YYREEE (reference sequence). V was pared by 5 bases and J by 6 bases, with 28 bases between. The CDR3 runs to 18 residues.

CDR3 nucleotides: TGTGCCAGCAGTTACCAGGGGGCGAGTCATGCTTTCTTT. Encoded protein: CASSYQGASHAFF. J is TRBJ1-1 and V is TRBV6-5, with 8 nucleotides matching TRBD1. The CDR3 sequence is 13 residues long. Trimming at V came to 2 bases and at J to 11 bases, leaving 7 bases not matched to a gene. In germline, CDR1 is MNHEY, CDR2 SVGAGI.